The 19 T cell receptor beta chains reported below all come from one sample, sequenced in a study of shared clonotypes between healthy human individuals. TCRdb keeps only in-frame clones here, not all; method: immunoSEQ multiplex PCR. The sample carries about 490,000 clones, around 78% recorded once. The sequencing sample was made of PBMCs. These receptors all come from a woman aged 40-49 years in good health. Some clones in this sample may be carry-over from other donors' samples.

The chain employs TRBV28 and TRBJ2-7; 11 nucleotides line up with TRBD2. This CDR3 is 16 amino acids long. Unmatched junction bases numbered 6, after V lost 5 bases and J lost 0 bases. Germline V CDR1 and CDR2: MDHEN, SYDVKM. In DNA, the CDR3 is TGTGCCAGCAGTATCGGGACTAGCGGACCCTCCTACGAGCAGTACTTC. It specifies CASSIGTSGPSYEQYF.

Regarding this clone: This likely came from a read error, as a far larger clone is one base away. The chain combines TRBV7-3 with TRBJ2-7; possibly TRBD1 for D (6 bases). In germline, CDR1 is SGHTA, CDR2 FQGTGA. V was pared by 4 bases and J by 0 bases, with 10 bases between. The CDR3 spans 14 residues. The CDR3 loop reads CASSSDRNSYEQYF. As DNA, the CDR3 is TGTGCCAGCAGCTCCGACAGGAACTCCTACGAGCAGTACTTC.

The rearrangement uses TRBV9 and TRBJ1-1, with 8 nucleotides matching TRBD1. Looked up from germline, CDR1 is SGDLS and CDR2 is YYNGEE. This CDR3 is 14 amino acids long. V lost 3 bases, J lost 1 base, and 2 bases stayed unmatched. The CDR3 region is CASSGGTGNTEAFF. Here the CDR3 DNA reads TGTGCCAGCAGCGGAGGGACAGGGAACACTGAAGCTTTCTTT.

This sequence joins TRBV10-3 and TRBJ2-5, with 10 bases matching TRBD2. V shed 5 bases and J 2 bases; nucleotides not matched to a gene: 2. This CDR3 comprises 14 residues. Germline lookup yields CDR1 ENHRY and CDR2 SYGVKD. The CDR3 nucleotides read TGTGCCATCAGTCCTAGCGGGGGTCAAGAGACCCAGTACTTC. It translates to CAISPSGGQETQYF.

This clone was seen many times. At one end the junction does not follow the germline gene, possibly because of a read error. This rearrangement joins TRBV7-9 to TRBJ1-1; 9 bases map to TRBD1. The CDR3 length is 13 residues. Germline V gene data show CDR1 as SEHNR and CDR2 as FQNEAQ (reference sequence). The CDR3 bases are TGTGCCAGCAGCGGACAGGGGAACGCTGAAGCTTTCTTT. Translated: CASSGQGNAEAFF.

The rearrangement joins TRBV6-1 to TRBJ1-5, with D uncertain. CDR1 MNHNS and CDR2 SASEGT come from the germline V gene. This CDR3 spans 14 amino acids. V lost 1 base, J lost 4 bases, and 8 bases lay in between. CDR3 nucleotides: TGTGCCAGCAGTGAAGGTTGGGAAAATCAGCCCCAGCATTTT. This sequence encodes CASSEGWENQPQHF.

The chain carries TRBV4-3 and TRBJ2-5, with D hard to call. Trimming removed 0 bases at V and 0 bases at J, with 11 bases between. The CDR3 contains 16 residues. Germline CDR1 is LGHNA and CDR2 is YSLEER. The CDR3 here is CASSQEVSGYQETQYF. DNA of the CDR3: TGCGCCAGCAGCCAAGAAGTCTCGGGCTACCAAGAGACCCAGTACTTC.

V and J are TRBV6-5 and TRBJ2-7; the match to TRBD2 covers 11 bases. The CDR3 spans 14 residues. V was clipped by 4 bases and J by 3 bases; unmatched bases: 2. CDR1 MNHEY and CDR2 SVGAGI come from the germline V gene. This CDR3 is CASSFSGGVYEQYF. CDR3 nucleotides: TGTGCCAGCAGTTTTAGCGGGGGGGTCTACGAGCAGTACTTC.

The chain is built from TRBV7-2 and TRBJ2-5; either TRBD1 or TRBD2 may supply D (5 bases each). The length of the CDR3 is 14 residues. The germline V and J ends were trimmed by 0 bases and 7 bases, with 12 bases remaining between them. Germline CDR1 SGHTA, CDR2 FQGNSA. CDR3: CASSLALVGGTQYF. The CDR3 nucleotides are TGTGCCAGCAGCTTAGCCCTAGTTGGGGGGACCCAGTACTTC.

V gene TRBV29-1 combines with J gene TRBJ1-2, with a weak D call TRBD1 (6 bases). Trimming removed 0 bases at V and 4 bases at J, with 18 bases between. Looked up from germline, CDR1 is SQVTM and CDR2 is ANQGSEA. The CDR3 totals 16 residues. This CDR3 reads CSVEDTGAGALYGYTF. The CDR3 DNA reads TGCAGCGTTGAAGATACTGGGGCAGGGGCTCTCTATGGCTACACCTTC.

This chain uses TRBV14 with TRBJ2-7; TRBD2 matches 7 bases. Germline V gene data show CDR1 as SGHDN and CDR2 as FVKESK. V gave up 3 bases and J gave up 0 bases; unmatched junction bases: 5. This CDR3 region has 15 residues. CDR3 region: CASSHGGTYSYEQYF. CDR3 coding DNA: TGTGCCAGCAGCCACGGGGGGACCTACTCCTACGAGCAGTACTTC.

As for this clone: An end of the junction differs from the germline gene, which may be a read error. The chain joins TRBV6-6 to TRBJ2-7, with 9 bases that match TRBD1. The CDR3 is 12 amino acids. Germline assignment: CDR1 MNHNY and CDR2 SVGAGI (reference sequence). As DNA, the CDR3 is TGTGCCAGCGGATCCGGGACAGGGTTTCCTAACTTC. Its translation: CASGSGTGFPNF.

This clone came up a few times. The rearrangement links TRBV6-5 to TRBJ2-4; D may be TRBD1 (5 bases). Between the trimmed V and J ends, which lost 7 bases and 3 bases, there was a span of 16 bases. The CDR3 spans 15 residues. Germline V gene lookup returns CDR1 MNHEY and CDR2 SVGAGI. CDR3 in amino acids: CASILQGGLKNIQYF. DNA of the CDR3: TGTGCCAGCATCCTCCAGGGCGGCCTCAAAAACATTCAGTACTTC.

The chain has TRBV6-5 and TRBJ2-7; 11 bases line up with TRBD2. Germline V gives CDR1 MNHEY, CDR2 SVGAGI. This CDR3 contains 15 residues. The V gene end was trimmed by 6 bases and the J gene end by 4 bases; junction bases not matched to a gene: 8. The CDR3 region is CASSSTSGSRYEQYF. In DNA, the CDR3 is TGTGCCAGCAGCTCAACTAGCGGGAGTCGGTACGAGCAGTACTTC.

The rearrangement joins TRBV28 to TRBJ1-3, with unresolved D. Germline CDR1 is MDHEN and CDR2 is SYDVKM. Trimming pared 5 bases from V and 1 base from J, leaving 9 bases between. The CDR3 extends over 14 amino acids. The CDR3 here is CASSPSGSGNTIYF. CDR3 in DNA: TGTGCCAGCAGTCCATCCGGGTCTGGAAACACCATATATTTT.

This clone was found many times. The chain couples TRBV2 to TRBJ1-6; no definite D call. CDR3 size: 13 residues. CDR1 and CDR2 (germline): SNHLY, FYNNEI. Deletions cut 7 bases from V and 8 bases from J, with 12 bases between. DNA for the CDR3: TGTGCCAGCACTGCAGTCGGGGATTCACCCCTCCACTTT. Translation: CASTAVGDSPLHF.

The chain links TRBV6-1 to TRBJ2-7; TRBD2 matches at 14 bases. Germline V gene sequence: CDR1 MNHNS, CDR2 SASEGT. The CDR3 extends over 15 amino acids. J lost 2 bases, V lost 6 bases, and 3 bases had no gene match. The DNA for the CDR3 is TGTGCCAGCAGACCGGGACTAGCGGGAGCCTACGAGCAGTACTTC. It codes for CASRPGLAGAYEQYF.

The rearrangement links TRBV28 to TRBJ2-7; either TRBD1 or TRBD2 may fit D (5 bases each). The V gene's germline CDR1 is MDHEN and CDR2 SYDVKM. The germline V and J ends were trimmed by 3 bases and 1 base, with 16 bases remaining between them. This CDR3 spans 16 amino acids. The CDR3 loop is CASSFTGPRASYEQYF. The DNA for the CDR3 is TGTGCCAGCAGTTTTACGGGGCCCAGGGCTTCCTACGAGCAGTACTTC.

This clone was observed once. At one end, the junction sequence differs from germline, possibly due to a read error. The chain is built from TRBV11-2 and TRBJ2-7, with D hard to call. Germline-derived CDR1 and CDR2 are SGHAT and FQNNGV. This CDR3 spans 12 amino acids. CDR3 nucleotide sequence: TGTGTCAGCAGCTTAGTGGGCTACGAGCAGTACTTC. Translated, it gives CVSSLVGYEQYF.